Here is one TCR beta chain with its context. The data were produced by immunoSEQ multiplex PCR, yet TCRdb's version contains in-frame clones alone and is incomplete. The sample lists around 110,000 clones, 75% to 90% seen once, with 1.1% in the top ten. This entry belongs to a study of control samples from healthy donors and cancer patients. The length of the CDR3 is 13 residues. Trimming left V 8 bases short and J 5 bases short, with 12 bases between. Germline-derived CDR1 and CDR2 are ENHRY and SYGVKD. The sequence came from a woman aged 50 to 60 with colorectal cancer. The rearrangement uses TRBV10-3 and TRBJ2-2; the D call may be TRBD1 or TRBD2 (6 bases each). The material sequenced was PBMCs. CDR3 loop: CAIGGLETGELFF. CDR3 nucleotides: TGTGCCATCGGGGGGCTTGAAACCGGGGAGCTGTTTTTT.